Presented here are 20 T cell receptor beta chains from one specimen sequenced in a study of human T cells and chemical hapten exposure. TCRdb re-called the RACE reads with MiXCR, one entry per CDR3 protein. The sample lists more than 75,000 distinct CDR3 sequences, roughly 8.7% occurring once. Indicated time point: healthy volunteer bleed at 6 weeks. Someone pulled total RNA out of unfractionated whole blood. Sequences were obtained from whole blood. The source of these receptors is a male donor in good health. Some clones in this sample may be carry-over from other donors' samples.

This clonotype was observed at least ten times. The rearrangement joins TRBV5-5 to TRBJ1-2; 7 bases fit TRBD1. The CDR3 has 14 amino acids. CDR1 is SGHKS, CDR2 YYEKEE, per germline (reference sequence). V lost 2 bases to trimming and J lost 4 bases; unmatched junction nucleotides: 5. The CDR3 region is CASSLGQDLYGYTF. In DNA form, the CDR3 reads TGTGCCAGCAGCTTAGGACAGGATCTCTATGGCTACACCTTC.

This clonotype has just a few counts. The chain employs TRBV7-8 and TRBJ1-6, with TRBD1 as a possible D gene (6 bases). The CDR3 loop spans 17 amino acids. V lost 1 base and J lost 7, with 17 bases in between. CDR1 is SGHVS, CDR2 FQNEAQ, per germline. The CDR3 is CASSLVFSEGVNSPLHF. Written as DNA, the CDR3 is TGTGCCAGCAGCTTAGTGTTTTCCGAGGGGGTGAATTCACCCCTCCACTTT. The entire variable domain, with the rest obtained from reference TRBV7-8 and TRBJ1-6, is as follows: GAGVSQSPRYKVAKRGQDVALRCDPISGHVSLFWYQQALGQGPEFLTYFQNEAQLDKSGLPSDRFFAERPEGSVSTLKIQRTQQEDSAVYLCASSLVFSEGVNSPLHFGNGTRLTVT.

This chain connects TRBV15 to TRBJ1-2; D remains unclear. The germline V gene encodes CDR1 LNHNV and CDR2 YYDKDF (reference sequence). V lost 1 base to trimming and J lost 1 base, with 10 bases between them. The CDR3 spans 15 residues. The CDR3 reads CATSRGAGLNYGYTF. The CDR3 coding sequence is TGTGCCACCAGCAGAGGGGCAGGCCTTAACTATGGCTACACCTTC.

This clonotype was picked up a small number of times. V and J are TRBV5-1 and TRBJ2-5, with D perhaps matching TRBD1 (6 bases). The CDR3 has 14 amino acids. The V and J ends lost 0 bases and 9 bases respectively, with 15 bases between them. Per the germline V gene, CDR1 is SGHRS and CDR2 is YFSETQ. The CDR3, as DNA: TGCGCCAGCAGCTTGGGCCAGGGGAAGCAGGCCCAGTACTTC. Translating gives CASSLGQGKQAQYF. Together with reference TRBV5-1 and TRBJ2-5, the CDR3 gives the full variable domain: KAGVTQTPRYLIKTRGQQVTLSCSPISGHRSVSWYQQTPGQGLQFLFEYFSETQRNKGNFPGRFSGRQFSNSRSEMNVSTLELGDSALYLCASSLGQGKQAQYFGPGTRLLVL.

The chain joins TRBV20-1 to TRBJ1-2; 11 bases map to TRBD1. The germline CDR1 and CDR2 sequences are DFQATT and SNEGSKA (reference sequence). The CDR3 length is 17 residues. The V and J ends lost 6 bases and 3 bases, in that order; junction bases with no gene match: 15. CDR3 sequence (DNA): TGCAGTGCCCCATACGGACAGGGGGCTATGGTACACTATGGCTACACCTTC. Protein: CSAPYGQGAMVHYGYTF.

A few counts support this clonotype. This sequence joins TRBV29-1 and TRBJ2-3; D assignment may be TRBD1 or TRBD2 (5 bases each). The germline gives CDR1 SQVTM, CDR2 ANQGSEA. V dropped 1 base and J dropped 3 bases, with 8 bases sitting between them. The CDR3 loop spans 13 amino acids. The chain's CDR3 is CSVEVGVTDTQYF. For the CDR3, the DNA is TGCAGCGTTGAAGTGGGGGTTACAGATACGCAGTATTTT.

This clonotype appeared a few times. The chain couples TRBV7-9 to TRBJ1-2; D is ambiguous. The germline CDR1 and CDR2 sequences are SEHNR and FQNEAQ (reference sequence). CDR3 length: 12 residues. V lost 1 base and J lost 7, with 7 bases in between. CDR3 residues: CASSLGIIGYTF. The CDR3 DNA reads as TGTGCCAGCAGCTTAGGGATAATTGGCTACACCTTC.

This chain uses TRBV5-1 with TRBJ2-4; unclear D gene. The CDR3 runs 12 residues. CDR1 SGHRS and CDR2 YFSETQ come from the germline V gene. Between the trimmed V and J ends, which lost 4 bases and 3 bases, there was a span of 5 bases. CDR3: CASSLNKNIQYF. CDR3 nucleotides: TGCGCCAGCAGCCTAAACAAAAACATTCAGTACTTC. Supplemented by reference TRBV5-1 and TRBJ2-4, the full variable domain reads KAGVTQTPRYLIKTRGQQVTLSCSPISGHRSVSWYQQTPGQGLQFLFEYFSETQRNKGNFPGRFSGRQFSNSRSEMNVSTLELGDSALYLCASSLNKNIQYFGAGTRLSVL.

Comments on this clonotype: This may stem from a read error, because a much larger clone lies one nucleotide away. This sequence joins TRBV29-1 and TRBJ2-6; no clear D. Germline CDR1 SQVTM, CDR2 ANQGSEA. The CDR3 runs 13 residues. V lost 7 bases and J 0 bases, leaving 7 bases between the germline ends. This CDR3 is CSAVGSGANVLTF. CDR3 nucleotides: TGCAGCGCTGTAGGCTCTGGGGCCAACGTCCTGACTTTC.

This clonotype showed up just a few times. The chain is built from TRBV27 and TRBJ2-1; D may correspond to TRBD1 or TRBD2 (5 bases each). Germline V lookup: CDR1 MNHEY, CDR2 SMNVEV (reference sequence). V was clipped by 4 bases and J by 8 bases, with 12 bases between them. This CDR3 region has 13 residues. The CDR3 region has the DNA TGTGCCAGCAGTTCGGGACCCCCTGATGAGCAGTTCTTC. This gives the protein CASSSGPPDEQFF.

The gene calls are TRBV6-5 and TRBJ2-2; maybe TRBD1 (6 bases). V was pared by 6 bases and J by 3 bases, with 8 bases between. The length of the CDR3 is 13 residues. Germline V CDR1 and CDR2: MNHEY, SVGAGI. The CDR3 DNA reads TGTGCCAGCAGCAGGACAGACACCGGGGAGCTGTTTTTT. This sequence encodes CASSRTDTGELFF.

This clonotype was counted a few times. This chain joins TRBV27 and TRBJ1-4; TRBD1 agrees at 7 bases. The CDR3 has 16 amino acids. Germline trimming cut 5 bases from V and 2 bases from J; bases unmatched to any gene: 8. Germline CDR1 and CDR2: MNHEY and SMNVEV (reference sequence). The CDR3 region has the DNA TGTGCCAGCAGTACCCGGGACAGAGTCACTAATGAAAAACTGTTTTTT. Its protein is CASSTRDRVTNEKLFF.

The rearrangement uses TRBV7-6 and TRBJ1-1; no reliable D call. Between the trimmed V and J ends, which lost 1 base and 0 bases, there was a span of 6 bases. This CDR3 is 14 amino acids long. The germline V gene encodes CDR1 SGHVS and CDR2 FNYEAQ. In DNA, the CDR3 is TGTGCCAGCAGCTTAGGACATATGAACACTGAAGCTTTCTTT. This gives the protein CASSLGHMNTEAFF.

Ten or more counts support this clonotype. This rearrangement joins TRBV27 to TRBJ1-1; D gene unclear. The CDR3 consists of 11 residues. V was pared by 8 bases and J by 1 base, with 5 bases between. CDR1 MNHEY and CDR2 SMNVEV come from the germline V gene (reference sequence). The CDR3 here is CASLTNTEAFF. In DNA form, the CDR3 reads TGTGCCAGCCTAACGAACACTGAAGCTTTCTTT.

The V gene is TRBV14, the J gene TRBJ2-7; unclear D gene. CDR3 length: 13 residues. Trimming took off 0 bases at V and 4 bases at J, with 7 bases between the two ends. The V gene's germline CDR1 is SGHDN and CDR2 FVKESK. Here the CDR3 reads CASSQDTEYEQYF. For the CDR3, the DNA is TGTGCCAGCAGCCAAGATACGGAATACGAGCAGTACTTC.

This clonotype occurred many times. The chain uses TRBV4-1 and TRBJ2-3; tentatively, D is TRBD1 (6 bases). The CDR3 length is 19 residues. Trimming cost V 5 bases and J 10 bases, with 34 bases left between them. The germline gives CDR1 MGHRA, CDR2 YSYEKL. CDR3 nucleotide sequence: TGCGCCAGCAGCTGGGAGCCTCTCGGGACAATGTCTTCGGATGTTGCGCAGTATTTT. Translating gives CASSWEPLGTMSSDVAQYF.

There are a few counts of this clonotype. The genes are TRBV7-9 and TRBJ1-5, with D unresolved. V was shortened by 5 bases and J by 6 bases, with 14 bases between the two germline ends. Germline CDR1 SEHNR, CDR2 FQNEAQ (reference sequence). CDR3 length: 14 amino acids. The CDR3 loop reads CASSRTDVGQPQHF. CDR3 DNA: TGTGCCAGCAGCCGGACCGACGTCGGTCAGCCCCAGCATTTT.

This clonotype turned up a few times. The V gene is TRBV30, the J gene TRBJ2-7; D remains ambiguous. The CDR3 runs 13 residues. The germline gives CDR1 GTSNPN, CDR2 SVGIG (reference sequence). V was pared by 3 bases and J by 7 bases, with 16 bases between. This CDR3 reads CAWSWSAAGEQYF. CDR3 bases: TGTGCCTGGAGCTGGTCGGCCGCCGGTGAGCAGTACTTC.

The chain's CDR3 is CASSLAVMNTEAFF. For the CDR3, the DNA is TGCGCCAGCAGCTTAGCGGTCATGAACACTGAAGCTTTCTTT. The genes are TRBV5-1 and TRBJ1-1; D call uncertain. Germline lookup yields CDR1 SGHRS and CDR2 YFSETQ. The CDR3 totals 14 residues. The V and J ends lost 2 bases and 0 bases respectively, with 8 bases between them.

The rearrangement links TRBV6-5 to TRBJ1-1, with 9 bases lining up with TRBD1. This CDR3 has 12 amino acids. J gave up 9 bases and V 4 bases, and 3 bases lay outside the gene matches. Germline CDR1 MNHEY, CDR2 SVGAGI. The CDR3: CASSSGTGKAFF. CDR3 sequence (DNA): TGTGCCAGCAGTTCCGGGACAGGGAAAGCTTTCTTT.